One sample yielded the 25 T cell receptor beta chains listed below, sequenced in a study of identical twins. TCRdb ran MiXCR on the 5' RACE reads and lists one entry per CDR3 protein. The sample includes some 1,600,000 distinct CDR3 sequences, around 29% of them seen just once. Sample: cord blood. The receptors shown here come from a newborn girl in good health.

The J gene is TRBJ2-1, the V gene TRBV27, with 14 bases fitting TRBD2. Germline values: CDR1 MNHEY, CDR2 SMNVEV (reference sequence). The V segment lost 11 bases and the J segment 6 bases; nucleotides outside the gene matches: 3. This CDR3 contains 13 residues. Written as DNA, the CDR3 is TGTGCCGTTGGACTAGCGGGGGGCAATGAGCAGTTCTTC. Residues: CAVGLAGGNEQFF.

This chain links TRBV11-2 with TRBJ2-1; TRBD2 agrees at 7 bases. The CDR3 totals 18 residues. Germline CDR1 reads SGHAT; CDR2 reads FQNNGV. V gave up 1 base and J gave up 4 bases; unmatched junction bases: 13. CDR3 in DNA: TGTGCCAGCAGCTTAGGTAGACTAGCTCCCCTTCTTTACAATGAGCAGTTCTTC. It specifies CASSLGRLAPLLYNEQFF.

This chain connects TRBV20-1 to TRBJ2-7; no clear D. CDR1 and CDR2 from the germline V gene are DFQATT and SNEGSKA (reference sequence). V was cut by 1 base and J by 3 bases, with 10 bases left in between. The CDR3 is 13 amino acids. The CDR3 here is CSARVPEFYEQYF. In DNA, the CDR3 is TGCAGTGCTAGAGTTCCTGAGTTCTACGAGCAGTACTTC.

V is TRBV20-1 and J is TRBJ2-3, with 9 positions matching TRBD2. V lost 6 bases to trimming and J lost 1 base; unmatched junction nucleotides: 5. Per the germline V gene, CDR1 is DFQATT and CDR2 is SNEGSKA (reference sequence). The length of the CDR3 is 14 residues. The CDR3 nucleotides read TGCAGTGCCCTGCGGGGGGGCGGCACAGATACGCAGTATTTT. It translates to CSALRGGGTDTQYF.

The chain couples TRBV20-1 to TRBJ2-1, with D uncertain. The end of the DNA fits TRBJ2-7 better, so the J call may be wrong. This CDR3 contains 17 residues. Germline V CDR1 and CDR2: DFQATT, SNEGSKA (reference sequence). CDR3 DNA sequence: TGCAGTGCCCCCCGGAGCGCGACGGGTGGGTCCTACAATGAGCAGTACTTC. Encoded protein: CSAPRSATGGSYNEQYF.

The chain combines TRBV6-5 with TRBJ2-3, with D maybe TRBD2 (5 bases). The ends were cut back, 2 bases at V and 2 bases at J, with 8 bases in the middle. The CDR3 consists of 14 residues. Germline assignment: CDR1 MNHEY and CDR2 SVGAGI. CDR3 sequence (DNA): TGTGCCAGCAGTTACCCGGGGAACACAGATACGCAGTATTTT. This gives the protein CASSYPGNTDTQYF.

The CDR3 loop is CASSGTSGKQFF. CDR3 nucleotide sequence: TGTGCCAGCAGCGGGACTAGCGGGAAGCAGTTCTTC. J is TRBJ2-1 and V is TRBV9; 12 bases are a match to TRBD2. The CDR3 spans 12 residues. Germline lookup yields CDR1 SGDLS and CDR2 YYNGEE. The V and J ends lost 3 bases and 11 bases, in that order; junction bases with no gene match: 0.

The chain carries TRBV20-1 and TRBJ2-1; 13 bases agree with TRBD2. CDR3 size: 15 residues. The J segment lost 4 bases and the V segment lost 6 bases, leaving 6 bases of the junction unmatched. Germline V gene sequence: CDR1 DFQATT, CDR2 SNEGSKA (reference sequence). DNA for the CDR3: TGCAGTGCAACGGGACTAGCGGGACTATACAATGAGCAGTTCTTC. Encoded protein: CSATGLAGLYNEQFF.

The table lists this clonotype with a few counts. This chain's CDR3 is CASSKVHAQNYGYTF. DNA for the CDR3: TGTGCCAGCAGCAAGGTTCACGCACAAAACTATGGCTACACCTTC. V and J are TRBV21-1 and TRBJ1-2. TRBV21-1 is given as a pseudogene. This CDR3 spans 15 amino acids.

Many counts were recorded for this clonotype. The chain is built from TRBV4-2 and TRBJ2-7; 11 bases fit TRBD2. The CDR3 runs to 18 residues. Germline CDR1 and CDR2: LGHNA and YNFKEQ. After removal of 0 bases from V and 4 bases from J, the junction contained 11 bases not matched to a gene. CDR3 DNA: TGTGCCAGCAGCCAAGATAGTCCGTTTGGGACTAGCGGATACGAGCAGTACTTC. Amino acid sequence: CASSQDSPFGTSGYEQYF.

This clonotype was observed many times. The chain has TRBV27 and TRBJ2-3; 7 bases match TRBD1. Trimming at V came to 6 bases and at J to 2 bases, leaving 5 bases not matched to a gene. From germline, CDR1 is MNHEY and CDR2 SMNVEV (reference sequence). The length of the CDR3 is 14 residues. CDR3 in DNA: TGTGCCAGCAGGTCGCAGGGGGTCACAGATACGCAGTATTTT. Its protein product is CASRSQGVTDTQYF.

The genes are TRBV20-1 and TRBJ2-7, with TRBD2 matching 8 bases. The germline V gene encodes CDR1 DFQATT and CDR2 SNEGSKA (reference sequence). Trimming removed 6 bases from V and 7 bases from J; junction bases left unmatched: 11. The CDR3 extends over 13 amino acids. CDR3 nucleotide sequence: TGCAGTGCAAGGACTAGCTCCACCGGGGAGCAGTACTTC. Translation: CSARTSSTGEQYF.

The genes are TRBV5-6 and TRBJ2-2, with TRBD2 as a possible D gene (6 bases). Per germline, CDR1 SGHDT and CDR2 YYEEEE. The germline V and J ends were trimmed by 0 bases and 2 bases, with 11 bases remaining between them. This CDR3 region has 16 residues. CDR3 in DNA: TGTGCCAGCAGCTTGGCTCGTACTAGCAACACCGGGGAGCTGTTTTTT. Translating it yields CASSLARTSNTGELFF.

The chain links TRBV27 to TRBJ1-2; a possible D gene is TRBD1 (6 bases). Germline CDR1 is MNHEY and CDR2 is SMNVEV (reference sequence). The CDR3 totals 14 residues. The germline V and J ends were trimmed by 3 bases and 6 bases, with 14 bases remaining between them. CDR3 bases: TGTGCCAGCAGTTTTGGGGGGCTGAAGCATGGCTACACCTTC. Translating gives CASSFGGLKHGYTF.

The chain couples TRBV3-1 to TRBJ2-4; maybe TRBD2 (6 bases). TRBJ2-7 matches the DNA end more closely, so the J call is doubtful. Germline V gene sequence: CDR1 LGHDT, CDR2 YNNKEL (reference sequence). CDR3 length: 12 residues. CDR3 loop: CASGGLAREQYF. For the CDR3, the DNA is TGTGCCAGCGGTGGCCTAGCGCGCGAGCAGTACTTC.

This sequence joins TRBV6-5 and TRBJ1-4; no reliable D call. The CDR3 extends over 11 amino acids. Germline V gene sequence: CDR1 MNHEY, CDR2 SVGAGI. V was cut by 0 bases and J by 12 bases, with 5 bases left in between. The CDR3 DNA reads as TGTGCCAGCAGTTACTCGAGGGAACTGTTTTTT. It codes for CASSYSRELFF.

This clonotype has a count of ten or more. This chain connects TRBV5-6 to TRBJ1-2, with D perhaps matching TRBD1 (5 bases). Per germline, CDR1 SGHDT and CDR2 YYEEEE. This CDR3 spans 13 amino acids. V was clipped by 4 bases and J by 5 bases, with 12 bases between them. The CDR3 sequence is CASSQGRIYGYTF. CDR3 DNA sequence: TGTGCCAGCAGCCAGGGACGGATTTATGGCTACACCTTC.

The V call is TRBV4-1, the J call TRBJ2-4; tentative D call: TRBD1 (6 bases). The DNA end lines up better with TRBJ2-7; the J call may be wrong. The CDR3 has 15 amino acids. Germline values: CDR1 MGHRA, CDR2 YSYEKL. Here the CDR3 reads CASSQDSLLTGEQYF. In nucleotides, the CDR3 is TGCGCCAGCAGCCAAGATTCATTATTGACAGGCGAGCAGTACTTC.

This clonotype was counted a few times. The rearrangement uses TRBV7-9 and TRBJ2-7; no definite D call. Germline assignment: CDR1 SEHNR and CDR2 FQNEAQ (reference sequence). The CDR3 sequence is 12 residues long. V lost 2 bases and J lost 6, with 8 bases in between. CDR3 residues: CASSLKRREQYF. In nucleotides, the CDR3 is TGTGCCAGCAGCTTAAAACGACGCGAGCAGTACTTC. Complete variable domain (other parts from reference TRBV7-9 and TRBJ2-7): DTGVSQNPRHKITKRGQNVTFRCDPISEHNRLYWYRQTLGQGPEFLTYFQNEAQLEKSRLLSDRFSAERPKGSFSTLEIQRTEQGDSAMYLCASSLKRREQYFGPGTRLTVT.

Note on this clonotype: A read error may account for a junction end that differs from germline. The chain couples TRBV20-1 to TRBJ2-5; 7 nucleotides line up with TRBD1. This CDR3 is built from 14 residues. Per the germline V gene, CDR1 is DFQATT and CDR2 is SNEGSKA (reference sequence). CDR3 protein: CGASGTVDPETQYF. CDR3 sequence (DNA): TGCGGTGCTTCCGGGACAGTAGATCCTGAGACCCAGTACTTC.

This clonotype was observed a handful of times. CDR3 sequence: CASSLAYLNEQFF. The CDR3 nucleotides read TGTGCCAGCAGCTTAGCGTATCTGAATGAGCAGTTCTTC. The rearrangement uses TRBV7-2 and TRBJ2-1, with unresolved D. V lost 0 bases and J 7 bases, leaving 7 bases between the germline ends. The germline V gene has CDR1 SGHTA and CDR2 FQGNSA. This CDR3 contains 13 residues. The variable domain in full, with the rest retrieved from reference TRBV7-2 and TRBJ2-1, is GAGVSQSPSNKVTEKGKDVELRCDPISGHTALYWYRQSLGQGLEFLIYFQGNSAPDKSGLPSDRFSAERTGGSVSTLTIQRTQQEDSAVYLCASSLAYLNEQFFGPGTRLTVL.

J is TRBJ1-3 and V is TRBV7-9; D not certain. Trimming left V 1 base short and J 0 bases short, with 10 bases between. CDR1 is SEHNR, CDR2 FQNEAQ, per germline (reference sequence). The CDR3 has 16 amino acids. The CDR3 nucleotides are TGTGCCAGCAGCTTAGTTTTATCGGTCTCTGGAAACACCATATATTTT. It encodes CASSLVLSVSGNTIYF.

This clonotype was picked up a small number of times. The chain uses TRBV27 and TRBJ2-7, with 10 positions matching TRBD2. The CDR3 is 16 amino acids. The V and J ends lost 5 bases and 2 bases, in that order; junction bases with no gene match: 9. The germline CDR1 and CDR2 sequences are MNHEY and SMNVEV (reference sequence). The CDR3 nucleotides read TGTGCCAGCAGTCGCTCCGTAGCGGGAGGAACCTACGAGCAGTACTTC. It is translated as CASSRSVAGGTYEQYF.

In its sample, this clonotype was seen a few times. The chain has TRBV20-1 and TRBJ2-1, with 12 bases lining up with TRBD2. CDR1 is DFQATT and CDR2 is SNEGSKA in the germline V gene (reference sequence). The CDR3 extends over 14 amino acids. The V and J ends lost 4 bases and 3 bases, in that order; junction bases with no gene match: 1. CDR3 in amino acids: CSATSGGGYNEQFF. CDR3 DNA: TGCAGTGCTACTAGCGGGGGGGGCTACAATGAGCAGTTCTTC.

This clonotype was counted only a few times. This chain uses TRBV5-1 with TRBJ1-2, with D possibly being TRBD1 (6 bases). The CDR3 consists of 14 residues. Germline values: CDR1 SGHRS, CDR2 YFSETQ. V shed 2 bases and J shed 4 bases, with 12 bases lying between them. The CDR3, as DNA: TGCGCCAGCAGCTTAAAGGACAGCTCCTATGGCTACACCTTC. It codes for CASSLKDSSYGYTF.